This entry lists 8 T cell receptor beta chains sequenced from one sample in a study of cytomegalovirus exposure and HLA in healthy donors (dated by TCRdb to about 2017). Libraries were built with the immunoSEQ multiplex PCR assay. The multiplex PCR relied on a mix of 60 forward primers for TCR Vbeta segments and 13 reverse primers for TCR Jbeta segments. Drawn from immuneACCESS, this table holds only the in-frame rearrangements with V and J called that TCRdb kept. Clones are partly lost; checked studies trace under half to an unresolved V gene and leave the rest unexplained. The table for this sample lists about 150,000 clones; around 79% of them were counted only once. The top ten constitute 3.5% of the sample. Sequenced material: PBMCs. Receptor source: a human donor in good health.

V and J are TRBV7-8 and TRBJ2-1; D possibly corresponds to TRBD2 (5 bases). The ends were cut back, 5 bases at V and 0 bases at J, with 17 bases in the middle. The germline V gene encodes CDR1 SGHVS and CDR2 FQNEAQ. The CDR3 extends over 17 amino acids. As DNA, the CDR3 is TGTGCCAGCAGCGCCCAGCCCGGGATCAGCTCCTACAATGAGCAGTTCTTC. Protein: CASSAQPGISSYNEQFF.

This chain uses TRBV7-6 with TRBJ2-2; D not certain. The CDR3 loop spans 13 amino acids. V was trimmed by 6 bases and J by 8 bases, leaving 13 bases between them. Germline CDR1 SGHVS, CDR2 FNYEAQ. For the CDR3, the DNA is TGTGCCAGCAGATGCAGGATATGTGGGGAGCTGTTTTTT. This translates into CASRCRICGELFF.

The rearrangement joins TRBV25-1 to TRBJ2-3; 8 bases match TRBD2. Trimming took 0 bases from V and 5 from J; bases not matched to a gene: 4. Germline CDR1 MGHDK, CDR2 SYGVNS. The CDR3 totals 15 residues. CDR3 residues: CASSEYSGNGDTQYF. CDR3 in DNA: TGTGCCAGCAGTGAATATAGCGGGAATGGAGATACGCAGTATTTT.

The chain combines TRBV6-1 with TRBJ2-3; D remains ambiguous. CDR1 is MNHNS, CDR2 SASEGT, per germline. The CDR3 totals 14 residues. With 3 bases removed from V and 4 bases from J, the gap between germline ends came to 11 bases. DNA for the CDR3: TGTGCCAGCAGTGAGGCGGAAGAAGCAGATACGCAGTATTTT. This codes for CASSEAEEADTQYF.

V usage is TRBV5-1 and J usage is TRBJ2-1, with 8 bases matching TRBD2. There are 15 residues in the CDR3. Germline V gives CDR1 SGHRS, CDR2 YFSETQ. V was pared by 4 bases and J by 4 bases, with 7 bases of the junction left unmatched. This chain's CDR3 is CASSGSTSGYNEQFF. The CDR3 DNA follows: TGCGCCAGCAGCGGGAGTACTAGCGGATACAATGAGCAGTTCTTC.

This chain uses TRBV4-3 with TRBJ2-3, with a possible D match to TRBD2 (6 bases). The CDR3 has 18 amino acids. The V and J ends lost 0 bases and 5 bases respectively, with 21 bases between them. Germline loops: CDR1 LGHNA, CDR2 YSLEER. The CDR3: CASSQDRPWAGLIDTQYF. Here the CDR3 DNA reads TGCGCCAGCAGCCAAGATCGTCCGTGGGCGGGACTTATAGATACGCAGTATTTT.

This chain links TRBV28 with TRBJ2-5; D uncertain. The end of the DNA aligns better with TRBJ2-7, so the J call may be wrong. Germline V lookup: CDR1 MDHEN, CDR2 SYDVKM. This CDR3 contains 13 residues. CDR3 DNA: TGTGCCAGCAGTTCTCATTTCGGTTACGAGCAGTACTTC. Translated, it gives CASSSHFGYEQYF.

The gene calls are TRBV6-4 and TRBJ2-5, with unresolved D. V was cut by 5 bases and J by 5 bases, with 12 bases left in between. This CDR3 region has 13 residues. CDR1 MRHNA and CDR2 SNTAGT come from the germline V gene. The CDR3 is CASSSEPGETQYF. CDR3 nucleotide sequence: TGTGCCAGCAGTTCAGAACCGGGTGAGACCCAGTACTTC.